The 32 T cell receptor beta chains in this list originate from one sample, sequenced in a study of technical replicates of blood from a handful of donors. Sequencing was performed with immunoSEQ multiplex PCR; in TCRdb, only in-frame clones are kept and a portion is missing. This sample has approximately 80,000 clones, with 91% found just once. The source material was T cells isolated from PBMCs. Receptors were obtained from a human donor in good health.

The rearrangement links TRBV27 to TRBJ1-2, with D unresolved. Trimming removed 5 bases from V and 3 bases from J, with 16 bases in between. This CDR3 spans 15 amino acids. In germline, CDR1 is MNHEY, CDR2 SMNVEV (reference sequence). Here the CDR3 DNA reads TGTGCCAGCAGTCCAGAGGGAGGGCGAGACTATGGCTACACCTTC. Its translation is CASSPEGGRDYGYTF.

The chain uses TRBV7-2 and TRBJ1-4; D is unresolved. Trimming stripped 2 bases from V and 6 bases from J, with 13 bases between. This CDR3 has 15 residues. Germline V gives CDR1 SGHTA, CDR2 FQGNSA. In DNA form, the CDR3 reads TGTGCCAGCAGCTTATCAGGCAGGCGATATGAAAAACTGTTTTTT. It is translated as CASSLSGRRYEKLFF.

CDR3: CASSEQIAGPNTGELFF. CDR3 DNA: TGTGCCAGCAGCGAACAAATAGCGGGGCCGAACACCGGGGAGCTGTTTTTT. V gene TRBV9 combines with J gene TRBJ2-2; TRBD2 matches 8 bases. V dropped 3 bases and J dropped 0; count of bases not matched to a gene: 7. CDR3 size: 17 residues. Germline CDR1 and CDR2: SGDLS and YYNGEE.

The rearrangement uses TRBV5-4 and TRBJ2-1, with 9 bases that match TRBD1. With 5 bases clipped from V and 2 bases from J, the junction kept 5 bases outside the gene matches. Germline V gene sequence: CDR1 SGHNT, CDR2 YYREEE (reference sequence). The CDR3 runs to 15 residues. Here the CDR3 DNA reads TGTGCCAGCAGAACAGGACAGGGGACCTACAATGAGCAGTTCTTC. This translates into CASRTGQGTYNEQFF.

The chain is built from TRBV30 and TRBJ2-7; D possibly corresponds to TRBD1 (6 bases). The CDR3 loop spans 13 amino acids. The germline V gene has CDR1 GTSNPN and CDR2 SVGIG (reference sequence). The CDR3 protein is CASTGSTPYEQYF. Written as DNA, the CDR3 is TGTGCTTCGACAGGAAGCACCCCCTACGAGCAGTACTTC.

The chain employs TRBV7-9 and TRBJ1-2, with D tentatively TRBD1 (5 bases). Germline V gene lookup returns CDR1 SEHNR and CDR2 FQNEAQ (reference sequence). With 11 bases removed from V and 3 bases from J, the gap between germline ends came to 16 bases. This CDR3 has 13 amino acids. CDR3 region: CAVPHPGHYGYTF. CDR3 bases: TGTGCCGTTCCCCATCCAGGGCACTATGGCTACACCTTC.

The chain employs TRBV6-1 and TRBJ2-3; 7 nucleotides line up with TRBD1. This CDR3 has 14 amino acids. Losses at the gene ends were 7 bases for V and 4 bases for J; bases not matched to a gene: 8. Looked up from germline, CDR1 is MNHNS and CDR2 is SASEGT. CDR3 in DNA: TGTGCCAGCAACAGGGGCCCCTCGGCAGATACGCAGTATTTT. Translating it yields CASNRGPSADTQYF.

The chain joins TRBV10-3 to TRBJ2-5; tentative D call: TRBD2 (6 bases). Germline V gene lookup returns CDR1 ENHRY and CDR2 SYGVKD. CDR3 size: 12 residues. Trimming cost V 8 bases and J 3 bases, with 10 bases left between them. For the CDR3, the DNA is TGTGCCATCTCTAGCGAAAAAGAGACCCAGTACTTC. It codes for CAISSEKETQYF.

The genes are TRBV7-9 and TRBJ2-7; D is perhaps TRBD1 (6 bases). Between the trimmed V and J ends, which lost 6 bases and 2 bases, there was a span of 8 bases. The germline V gene has CDR1 SEHNR and CDR2 FQNEAQ (reference sequence). CDR3 length equals 12 residues. CDR3 amino acids: CASRDSPYEQYF. CDR3 bases: TGTGCCAGCAGGGACAGCCCCTACGAGCAGTACTTC.

The gene calls are TRBV6-4 and TRBJ1-2; D is unresolved. The CDR3 consists of 12 residues. The V gene lost 8 bases and the J gene lost 4 bases, with 11 bases spanning the gap. Looked up from germline, CDR1 is MRHNA and CDR2 is SNTAGT. Here the CDR3 DNA reads TGTGCCAGCGGAGAAGGTACCTATGGCTACACCTTC. It is translated as CASGEGTYGYTF.

The CDR3 DNA is TGTGCCAGCAGCGTAGGAACGGGTGCCTCCTCCGGGGAGCTGTTTTTT. This encodes CASSVGTGASSGELFF. V and J are TRBV9 and TRBJ2-2; D call uncertain. Germline CDR1 and CDR2: SGDLS and YYNGEE. CDR3 size: 16 residues. Trimming shortened V by 0 bases and J by 6 bases, and 15 bases separated the two germline ends.

This clone has a handful of counts. The J gene is TRBJ1-2, the V gene TRBV28; the D gene is possibly TRBD1 (5 bases). Per the germline V gene, CDR1 is MDHEN and CDR2 is SYDVKM. V was cut by 5 bases and J by 6 bases, with 25 bases left in between. The CDR3 length is 17 residues. The CDR3 protein is CASSPHAPQAITDGYTF. The CDR3 DNA is TGTGCCAGCAGTCCCCACGCCCCACAGGCTATTACGGATGGCTACACCTTC.

The chain recombines TRBV5-5 with TRBJ2-3, with 7 bases matching TRBD1. The V gene's germline CDR1 is SGHKS and CDR2 YYEKEE (reference sequence). V shed 0 bases and J 1 base; nucleotides not matched to a gene: 5. CDR3 size: 16 residues. CDR3 in amino acids: CASSLEGTAGTDTQYF. In DNA form, the CDR3 reads TGTGCCAGCAGCTTGGAGGGGACAGCAGGCACAGATACGCAGTATTTT. Full variable domain (missing parts from reference TRBV5-5 and TRBJ2-3): DAGVTQSPTHLIKTRGQQVTLRCSPISGHKSVSWYQQVLGQGPQFIFQYYEKEERGRGNFPDRFSARQFPNYSSELNVNALLLGDSALYLCASSLEGTAGTDTQYFGPGTRLTVL.

The V and J genes are TRBV2 and TRBJ2-1, with 9 bases lining up with TRBD2. V shed 6 bases, J shed 10 bases, and the junction held 4 bases outside the gene matches. The length of the CDR3 is 12 residues. Germline V gives CDR1 SNHLY, CDR2 FYNNEI. In nucleotides, the CDR3 is TGTGCCAGCAGGACCGGACTAGCGGAGCAGTTCTTC. It is translated as CASRTGLAEQFF.

V is TRBV9 and J is TRBJ2-3, with D possibly TRBD2 on 7 matching bases. The CDR3 runs 17 residues. Germline lookup yields CDR1 SGDLS and CDR2 YYNGEE. V lost 0 bases and J lost 0, with 14 bases in between. The CDR3 sequence is CASSVGEGGSSTDTQYF. DNA of the CDR3: TGTGCCAGCAGCGTAGGCGAGGGGGGGAGTAGCACAGATACGCAGTATTTT. Combining the CDR3 with reference TRBV9 and TRBJ2-3 gives the whole variable domain DSGVTQTPKHLITATGQRVTLRCSPRSGDLSVYWYQQSLDQGLQFLIQYYNGEERAKGNILERFSAQQFPDLHSELNLSSLELGDSALYFCASSVGEGGSSTDTQYFGPGTRLTVL.

The chain uses TRBV11-2 and TRBJ1-1, with a possible D match to TRBD1 (6 bases). The CDR3 consists of 13 residues. The V gene lost 8 bases and the J gene lost 1 base, with 11 bases spanning the gap. Looked up from germline, CDR1 is SGHAT and CDR2 is FQNNGV. This CDR3 reads CASGQTGNTEAFF. CDR3 DNA: TGTGCCAGCGGCCAGACAGGGAACACTGAAGCTTTCTTT.

The rearrangement links TRBV28 to TRBJ2-3, with 9 positions matching TRBD1. This CDR3 is 13 amino acids long. Trimming at V came to 10 bases and at J to 7 bases, leaving 9 bases not matched to a gene. Germline CDR1 is MDHEN and CDR2 is SYDVKM. The CDR3 DNA is TGTGCCACCGACGGGACAGGGCGAAATACGCAGTATTTT. It yields the protein CATDGTGRNTQYF.

V and J are TRBV4-1 and TRBJ2-3, with 8 bases identical to TRBD2. The V gene's germline CDR1 is MGHRA and CDR2 YSYEKL. This CDR3 comprises 15 residues. Trimming at V came to 3 bases and at J to 2 bases, leaving 4 bases not matched to a gene. The CDR3 nucleotides are TGCGCCAGCAGCCAGGTAGCGGGGTCCACAGATACGCAGTATTTT. This translates into CASSQVAGSTDTQYF.

J is TRBJ2-7 and V is TRBV6-5, with TRBD2 matching 10 bases. Per germline, CDR1 MNHEY and CDR2 SVGAGI. After removal of 6 bases from V and 4 bases from J, the junction contained 9 bases not matched to a gene. The CDR3 is 15 residues long. The DNA for the CDR3 is TGTGCCAGCAGATCAGCGGGAGGGCCCAATTACGAGCAGTACTTC. It specifies CASRSAGGPNYEQYF.

This clone occurred once. Written as DNA, the CDR3 is TGTGCCAGCAGCTTAGAGGCTTACTCCTACGAGCAGTACTTC. This sequence encodes CASSLEAYSYEQYF. The chain couples TRBV11-3 to TRBJ2-7; D unclear. There are 14 residues in the CDR3. The germline V and J ends were trimmed by 0 bases and 0 bases, with 6 bases remaining between them. Germline CDR1 is SGHNT and CDR2 is YENEEA.

This clone was seen just once. The chain is built from TRBV12-5 and TRBJ1-2; maybe TRBD1 (5 bases). CDR1 is LGHNT and CDR2 is FRNRAP in the germline V gene. The V end lost 5 bases, the J end lost 3 bases, and 13 bases lay between the germline ends. This CDR3 spans 14 amino acids. CDR3 sequence: CASGQGGGHYGYTF. Written as DNA, the CDR3 is TGTGCTAGTGGTCAGGGAGGAGGTCACTATGGCTACACCTTC.

The chain employs TRBV5-6 and TRBJ1-4, with D uncertain. The germline V and J ends were trimmed by 1 base and 4 bases, with 11 bases remaining between them. The CDR3 has 15 amino acids. Germline values: CDR1 SGHDT, CDR2 YYEEEE. This CDR3 is CASSLLAGINEKLFF. CDR3 in DNA: TGTGCCAGCAGCTTGTTAGCGGGGATTAATGAAAAACTGTTTTTT.

This chain joins TRBV29-1 and TRBJ2-7; 14 nucleotides align to TRBD2. V was clipped by 0 bases and J by 3 bases; unmatched bases: 1. Germline V CDR1 and CDR2: SQVTM, ANQGSEA. This CDR3 has 15 amino acids. CDR3 amino acids: CSVEDGLAGGYEQYF. The CDR3 region has the DNA TGCAGCGTTGAAGATGGACTAGCGGGAGGCTACGAGCAGTACTTC.

The genes are TRBV6-1 and TRBJ2-7, with 8 nucleotides matching TRBD1. CDR1 is MNHNS and CDR2 is SASEGT in the germline V gene. The CDR3 totals 13 residues. V gave up 8 bases and J gave up 2 bases; unmatched junction bases: 5. As DNA, the CDR3 is TGTGCCAGCCCCGGGACAGGAACCTACGAGCAGTACTTC. This codes for CASPGTGTYEQYF.

In DNA, the CDR3 is TGTGCCAGTAGTCCCTGGACAGGGCTTAATGAAAAACTGTTTTTT. Encoded protein: CASSPWTGLNEKLFF. The chain has TRBV19 and TRBJ1-4; 8 bases line up with TRBD1. The junction had 6 bases not matched to a gene; V was cut back by 5 bases and J by 4 bases. Germline loops: CDR1 LNHDA, CDR2 SQIVND (reference sequence). The CDR3 is 15 amino acids. Looking up the rest from reference TRBV19 and TRBJ1-4 gives the full variable domain: DGGITQSPKYLFRKEGQNVTLSCEQNLNHDAMYWYRQDPGQGLRLIYYSQIVNDFQKGDIAEGYSVSREKKESFPLTVTSAQKNPTAFYLCASSPWTGLNEKLFFGSGTQLSVL.

The chain is built from TRBV7-9 and TRBJ2-1; D is perhaps TRBD2 (7 bases). V lost 1 base, J lost 11 bases, and 12 bases lay in between. The CDR3 consists of 13 residues. Germline CDR1 SEHNR, CDR2 FQNEAQ (reference sequence). The CDR3 bases are TGTGCCAGCAGCTTAGTTGGGCGGGGGCAGCAGTTCTTC. It yields the protein CASSLVGRGQQFF.

The chain's CDR3 is CASSWGGNTIYF. CDR3 nucleotides: TGCGCCAGCAGTTGGGGCGGAAACACCATATATTTT. The chain has TRBV5-1 and TRBJ1-3; weak D call: TRBD1 (5 bases). The V gene's germline CDR1 is SGHRS and CDR2 YFSETQ. The ends were cut back, 5 bases at V and 4 bases at J, with 7 bases in the middle. The length of the CDR3 is 12 residues.

A remark on this clone: Other DNA sequences of this sample code for an identical CDR3. In DNA form, the CDR3 reads TGTGCCAGCGCCGAGCCCTCCAACTATGGCTACACCTTC. This codes for CASAEPSNYGYTF. This chain links TRBV7-9 with TRBJ1-2; D call uncertain. The V end lost 8 bases, the J end lost 2 bases, and 12 bases lay between the germline ends. The V gene's germline CDR1 is SEHNR and CDR2 FQNEAQ (reference sequence). The CDR3 sequence is 13 residues long.

The V gene is TRBV2, the J gene TRBJ2-5; 8 positions match TRBD1. The CDR3 is 14 amino acids. From germline, CDR1 is SNHLY and CDR2 FYNNEI. The trim removed 3 bases at V and 3 bases at J, leaving 3 bases unmatched. The CDR3 DNA follows: TGTGCCAGCAGTGACCGGACAGGGAAAGAGACCCAGTACTTC. Its protein product is CASSDRTGKETQYF. Using reference TRBV2 and TRBJ2-5 for the parts outside the CDR3, the full variable domain is EPEVTQTPSHQVTQMGQEVILRCVPISNHLYFYWYRQILGQKVEFLVSFYNNEISEKSEIFDDQFSVERPDGSNFTLKIRSTKLEDSAMYFCASSDRTGKETQYFGPGTRLLVL.

This chain joins TRBV6-1 and TRBJ1-4; 7 bases match TRBD1. V trimming: 4 bases; J trimming: 2 bases; junction bases outside the gene matches: 4. In germline, CDR1 is MNHNS, CDR2 SASEGT. The CDR3 is 15 residues long. The CDR3 DNA follows: TGTGCCAGCAGTGTTCCACAGGGGACTAATGAAAAACTGTTTTTT. It is translated as CASSVPQGTNEKLFF.

The CDR3, as DNA: TGTGCCAGCAGCCCGGGACTAGCGGGGGAGAGCACAGATACGCAGTATTTT. This translates into CASSPGLAGESTDTQYF. This chain links TRBV7-9 with TRBJ2-3; TRBD2 matches at 14 bases. V dropped 5 bases and J dropped 0; count of bases not matched to a gene: 4. Germline V CDR1 and CDR2: SEHNR, FQNEAQ (reference sequence). The CDR3 contains 17 residues.

The chain employs TRBV19 and TRBJ1-2; a weak D match, TRBD1 (5 bases). Germline loops: CDR1 LNHDA, CDR2 SQIVND (reference sequence). The V end lost 4 bases, the J end lost 3 bases, and 12 bases lay between the germline ends. This CDR3 comprises 14 residues. In nucleotides, the CDR3 is TGTGCCAGTAGTACCCCGACAGCGTACTATGGCTACACCTTC. This gives the protein CASSTPTAYYGYTF.